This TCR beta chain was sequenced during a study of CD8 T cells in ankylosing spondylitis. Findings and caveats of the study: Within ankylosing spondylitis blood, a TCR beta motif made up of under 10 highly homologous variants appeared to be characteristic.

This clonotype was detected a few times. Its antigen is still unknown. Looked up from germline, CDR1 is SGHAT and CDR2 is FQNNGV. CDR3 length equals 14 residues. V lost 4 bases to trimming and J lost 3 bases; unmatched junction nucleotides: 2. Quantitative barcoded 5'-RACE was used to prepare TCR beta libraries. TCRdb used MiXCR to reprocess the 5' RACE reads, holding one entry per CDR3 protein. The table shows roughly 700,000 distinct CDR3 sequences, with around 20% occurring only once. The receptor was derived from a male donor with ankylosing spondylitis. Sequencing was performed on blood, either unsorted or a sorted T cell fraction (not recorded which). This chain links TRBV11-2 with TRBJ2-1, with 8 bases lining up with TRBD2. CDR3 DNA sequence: TGTGCCAGCAGCTCGACTAGCGTCTACAATGAGCAGTTCTTC. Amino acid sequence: CASSSTSVYNEQFF.